The 25 T cell receptor beta chains below all came from one sample that was sequenced in a study of CD8 T cells in Susac syndrome. Reverse transcription used about 0.45 to 1 ug RNA and random hexamers. In TCRdb, the immunoSEQ multiplex PCR reads were re-called with MiXCR into one record per CDR3 protein. The sample lists 75,000 to 100,000 distinct CDR3 sequences; around 93% were seen once. Sequencing was done on a sample of CD8+ T cells from PBMCs. The receptors derive from a human donor with Susac syndrome.

The chain combines TRBV20-1 with TRBJ2-3; D unclear. Per germline, CDR1 DFQATT and CDR2 SNEGSKA (reference sequence). This CDR3 region has 12 residues. Trimming cost V 6 bases and J 6 bases, with 13 bases left between them. The CDR3 sequence is CSADQRSDTQYF. The CDR3, as DNA: TGCAGTGCCGACCAGCGCTCCGATACGCAGTATTTT.

The chain combines TRBV7-2 with TRBJ2-3; 8 bases map to TRBD2. Losses at the gene ends were 5 bases for V and 2 bases for J; bases not matched to a gene: 9. The germline V gene has CDR1 SGHTA and CDR2 FQGNSA. The CDR3 extends over 16 amino acids. In DNA form, the CDR3 reads TGTGCCAGCAGCCAACTAGCGGAAAGAGTCACAGATACGCAGTATTTT. Its protein product is CASSQLAERVTDTQYF.

The chain couples TRBV13 to TRBJ1-1; TRBD1 might be the D (5 bases). This CDR3 region has 13 residues. CDR1 is PRHDT, CDR2 FYEKMQ, per germline (reference sequence). Trimming shortened V by 5 bases and J by 1 base, and 8 bases separated the two germline ends. The DNA for the CDR3 is TGTGCCAGCAGCCATACAGGGAACACTGAAGCTTTCTTT. This encodes CASSHTGNTEAFF.

This clonotype was counted once. The chain joins TRBV25-1 to TRBJ2-5; possibly TRBD1 or TRBD2 for D (5 bases each). Germline V gives CDR1 MGHDK, CDR2 SYGVNS. CDR3 length: 13 amino acids. With 4 bases removed from V and 5 bases from J, the gap between germline ends came to 11 bases. In DNA form, the CDR3 reads TGTGCCAGCAGTGGGGACCCTCCTGAGACCCAGTACTTC. Translated, it gives CASSGDPPETQYF.

The V and J genes are TRBV14 and TRBJ2-5; unclear D gene. The CDR3 has 12 residues. Trimming cost V 4 bases and J 6 bases, with 9 bases left between them. In germline, CDR1 is SGHDN, CDR2 FVKESK. CDR3 nucleotide sequence: TGTGCCAGCAGCCTCCTTGAAAAGACCCAGTACTTC. As protein: CASSLLEKTQYF.

The chain carries TRBV20-1 and TRBJ2-1, with 10 bases matching TRBD1. The germline V gene has CDR1 DFQATT and CDR2 SNEGSKA (reference sequence). The CDR3 contains 15 residues. The J segment lost 1 base and the V segment lost 5 bases, leaving 5 bases of the junction unmatched. The CDR3 DNA reads as TGCAGTGCTTGGGACAGGGGTCTTTCCTACAATGAGCAGTTCTTC. Amino acids: CSAWDRGLSYNEQFF.

The V and J genes are TRBV24-1 and TRBJ2-1; D uncertain. The germline CDR1 and CDR2 sequences are KGHDR and SFDVKD. Trimming left V 4 bases short and J 11 bases short, with 8 bases between. The length of the CDR3 is 11 residues. The CDR3 DNA is TGTGCCACCAGTGACCCCATTAAGCAGTTCTTC. Translation: CATSDPIKQFF.

The J gene is TRBJ2-7, the V gene TRBV20-1, with D hard to call. CDR1 is DFQATT and CDR2 is SNEGSKA in the germline V gene (reference sequence). V gave up 3 bases and J gave up 0 bases, with 6 bases separating them. The length of the CDR3 is 12 residues. The CDR3 sequence is CSASGDSYEQYF. CDR3 bases: TGCAGTGCTAGTGGCGACTCCTACGAGCAGTACTTC.

As to this clonotype: A read error may produce the germline difference seen at one junction end. This chain uses TRBV2 with TRBJ2-5; unclear D gene. This CDR3 is built from 14 residues. Germline assignment: CDR1 SNHLY and CDR2 FYNNEI. The CDR3 nucleotides read TGTGCCAGCAGGGAAGACAAAGCGCAAGAGACCCAGTACTTC. This sequence encodes CASREDKAQETQYF.

This chain joins TRBV14 and TRBJ2-5; 7 bases are a match to TRBD1. Germline CDR1 reads SGHDN; CDR2 reads FVKESK. Unmatched junction bases numbered 4, after V lost 1 base and J lost 5 bases. The CDR3 runs 14 residues. The CDR3 loop reads CASSQGQGGETQYF. In DNA form, the CDR3 reads TGTGCCAGCAGCCAAGGACAGGGTGGTGAGACCCAGTACTTC.

This sequence joins TRBV15 and TRBJ2-5; D might be TRBD2 (5 bases). Between the trimmed V and J ends, which lost 0 bases and 1 base, there was a span of 18 bases. CDR1 LNHNV and CDR2 YYDKDF come from the germline V gene (reference sequence). CDR3 length equals 18 residues. This chain's CDR3 is CATSRDRAGGIIQETQYF. CDR3 coding DNA: TGTGCCACCAGCAGAGATCGGGCGGGTGGTATAATCCAAGAGACCCAGTACTTC.

This clonotype was seen a few times. The chain carries TRBV19 and TRBJ2-1, with TRBD1 identical over 11 bases. The CDR3 spans 15 residues. Germline V gene sequence: CDR1 LNHDA, CDR2 SQIVND (reference sequence). The trim removed 6 bases at V and 4 bases at J, leaving 5 bases unmatched. The CDR3 spells CASSSGTGGYNEQFF. Written as DNA, the CDR3 is TGTGCCAGTAGCTCCGGGACAGGGGGGTACAATGAGCAGTTCTTC.

The chain is built from TRBV20-1 and TRBJ2-7, with 13 positions matching TRBD2. This CDR3 region has 19 residues. V lost 0 bases to trimming and J lost 2 bases; unmatched junction nucleotides: 13. The germline V gene has CDR1 DFQATT and CDR2 SNEGSKA (reference sequence). Written as DNA, the CDR3 is TGCAGTGCTAGAGATGGAGCCGGGACTAGCGGGATCTTTCCCTACGAGCAGTACTTC. It codes for CSARDGAGTSGIFPYEQYF.

J is TRBJ2-2 and V is TRBV7-6; 7 nucleotides agree with TRBD1. Germline assignment: CDR1 SGHVS and CDR2 FNYEAQ. The CDR3 runs 16 residues. J was trimmed by 4 bases and V by 2 bases; bases with no gene match: 7. This CDR3 is CASSLPLTGATGELFF. The DNA of the CDR3 is TGTGCCAGCAGCTTACCTCTTACAGGGGCCACCGGGGAGCTGTTTTTT.

The rearrangement uses TRBV28 and TRBJ2-1, with 9 bases aligning to TRBD1. The J segment lost 2 bases and the V segment lost 6 bases, leaving 5 bases of the junction unmatched. Germline V CDR1 and CDR2: MDHEN, SYDVKM. The CDR3 contains 15 residues. The CDR3 protein is CASRTGTGTYNEQFF. The CDR3 DNA reads as TGTGCCAGCAGGACCGGGACAGGGACCTACAATGAGCAGTTCTTC.

This chain connects TRBV4-1 to TRBJ2-7; 7 bases fit TRBD2. Per germline, CDR1 MGHRA and CDR2 YSYEKL. The V segment lost 4 bases and the J segment 4 bases; nucleotides outside the gene matches: 7. This CDR3 has 14 amino acids. This CDR3 reads CASSPPGLLYEQYF. For the CDR3, the DNA is TGCGCCAGCAGCCCCCCGGGACTACTGTACGAGCAGTACTTC.

In this sample, this clonotype turned up once. The V gene is TRBV5-1, the J gene TRBJ2-1; 12 bases are shared with TRBD2. Germline trimming cut 5 bases from V and 8 bases from J; bases unmatched to any gene: 14. Germline loops: CDR1 SGHRS, CDR2 YFSETQ. This CDR3 has 17 residues. DNA for the CDR3: TGCGCCAGCAGGTTACTAGCGGGAGGTACCGTTGGGTATGAGCAGTTCTTC. Its translation: CASRLLAGGTVGYEQFF.

This rearrangement joins TRBV7-8 to TRBJ2-1; no reliable D call. Germline CDR1 SGHVS, CDR2 FQNEAQ. The CDR3 spans 12 residues. V shed 5 bases and J shed 8 bases, with 10 bases lying between them. CDR3 sequence (DNA): TGTGCCAGCAGCCTCCTACGGGATGAGCAGTTCTTC. This codes for CASSLLRDEQFF.

The chain couples TRBV20-1 to TRBJ2-7, with a possible D match to TRBD2 (5 bases). The V gene lost 1 base and the J gene lost 4 bases, with 8 bases spanning the gap. This CDR3 region has 12 residues. Germline-derived CDR1 and CDR2 are DFQATT and SNEGSKA (reference sequence). Here the CDR3 reads CSARVTGYEQYF. Written as DNA, the CDR3 is TGCAGTGCTAGAGTTACGGGGTACGAGCAGTACTTC.

J is TRBJ1-1 and V is TRBV15, with 7 bases lining up with TRBD1. Germline values: CDR1 LNHNV, CDR2 YYDKDF (reference sequence). The CDR3 is 15 residues long. With V trimmed by 3 bases and J by 7 bases, 11 bases remained unmatched. CDR3 nucleotides: TGTGCCACCAGCAGGGAAATGACAGGGCCGTTTGAAGCTTTCTTT. Its protein product is CATSREMTGPFEAFF.

The chain uses TRBV20-1 and TRBJ2-1; 8 bases are a match to TRBD2. The CDR3 sequence is 16 residues long. Trimming removed 5 bases from V and 2 bases from J; junction bases left unmatched: 11. The germline gives CDR1 DFQATT, CDR2 SNEGSKA (reference sequence). CDR3 bases: TGCAGTGCTGGCCCTACGACTAGCGAGGCCTACAATGAGCAGTTCTTC. It yields the protein CSAGPTTSEAYNEQFF.

The CDR3 nucleotides read TGCAGCGTTGAAGGCGGGCGTAGCTCCTACAATGAGCAGTTCTTC. Amino acid sequence: CSVEGGRSSYNEQFF. The chain employs TRBV29-1 and TRBJ2-1, with D possibly matching TRBD2 (5 bases). The germline V gene encodes CDR1 SQVTM and CDR2 ANQGSEA. The length of the CDR3 is 15 residues. Trimming removed 1 base from V and 0 bases from J, with 10 bases in between.

The rearrangement uses TRBV20-1 and TRBJ2-1; TRBD1 might be the D (6 bases). V was trimmed by 6 bases and J by 8 bases, leaving 20 bases between them. This CDR3 spans 14 amino acids. Per germline, CDR1 DFQATT and CDR2 SNEGSKA (reference sequence). The CDR3 region has the DNA TGCAGTGCCAAGTGGGCAGGGGAGATTGATGAGCAGTTCTTC. This translates into CSAKWAGEIDEQFF.

V is TRBV20-1 and J is TRBJ2-1, with 8 nucleotides matching TRBD1. J gave up 2 bases and V 5 bases, and 5 bases lay outside the gene matches. Germline V gene sequence: CDR1 DFQATT, CDR2 SNEGSKA (reference sequence). The CDR3 loop spans 14 amino acids. This chain's CDR3 is CSAEGQATYNEQFF. In nucleotides, the CDR3 is TGCAGTGCTGAGGGACAGGCCACCTACAATGAGCAGTTCTTC.

This chain uses TRBV28 with TRBJ2-1; 7 bases fit TRBD1. The length of the CDR3 is 17 residues. With V trimmed by 5 bases and J by 5 bases, 15 bases remained unmatched. Per the germline V gene, CDR1 is MDHEN and CDR2 is SYDVKM. The CDR3: CASSTIRQGVLNNEQFF. As DNA, the CDR3 is TGTGCCAGCAGTACGATTAGACAGGGTGTCTTGAACAATGAGCAGTTCTTC. Variable domain in full (rest from reference TRBV28 and TRBJ2-1): DVKVTQSSRYLVKRTGEKVFLECVQDMDHENMFWYRQDPGLGLRLIYFSYDVKMKEKGDIPEGYSVSREKKERFSLILESASTNQTSMYLCASSTIRQGVLNNEQFFGPGTRLTVL.